This TCR beta chain was sequenced in a study of T cells in Graves' hyperthyroidism and ophthalmopathy. Study conclusions and caveats: Stable hyperthyroidism was told apart from ophthalmopathy by a model built on 13 V-J features.

This CDR3 has 13 residues. Germline V gives CDR1 GTSNPN, CDR2 SVGIG (reference sequence). Amplification of TCR beta CDR3 regions was performed using RNA transcripts as template. HTBI primers were used for first-round RT-PCR of the TCR CDR3. MiXCR, run by TCRdb on the multiplex PCR reads, gives a single entry per CDR3 protein. Among fewer than 400,000 distinct CDR3 sequences listed, more than 15% were seen once. With respect to this clonotype: Its antigen is unidentified. Compared with germline, one end of the junction differs, possibly owing to a read error.

The sample was blood. The clonotype comes from a woman younger than 30 with Graves' hyperthyroidism that later progressed to Graves' ophthalmopathy. The chain joins TRBV30 to TRBJ1-2; tentatively, D is TRBD1 (5 bases). CDR3 loop: CAWIGGRVVGYIF. For the CDR3, the DNA is TGTGCCTGGATTGGGGGACGGGTTGTTGGCTACATCTTC.